This paragraph covers one T cell receptor beta chain sequence. The antigen is unknown. Sequenced with the Oncomine TCR Beta short-read assay was DNA taken from cultured CD4+ T cells. MiXCR was run by TCRdb on the PCR reads, yielding one entry per CDR3 protein. This repertoire shows approximately 20,000 distinct CDR3 sequences, 48% found once; its top ten account for roughly 2.6%. As for treatment: approximately 9-day PBMC culture with coronavirus spike peptide pools or control peptides (ViraFEST assay). The source of the sample is a study of vaccination and CD4 T cells after COVID-19. Study findings and constraints: It was observed that, in convalescent patients, a median approximately 90% of reactive clones arose only post-vaccination. It was found that, in convalescent patients, 304 of 307 vaccine-specific clones were spike mono-reactive.

The source material was CD4+ T cells from blood, cultured in vitro, sampled after SARS-CoV-2 vaccination. This receptor was obtained from a human donor who had recovered from COVID-19.

CDR3 loop: CATSRDDQPQHF. CDR3 DNA sequence: TGTGCCACCAGCAGAGACGATCAGCCCCAGCATTTT. This chain links TRBV15 with TRBJ1-5; D is ambiguous. Trimming removed 0 bases from V and 5 bases from J, with 2 bases in between. The V gene's germline CDR1 is LNHNV and CDR2 YYDKDF (reference sequence). This CDR3 is 12 amino acids long. Combining the CDR3 with reference TRBV15 and TRBJ1-5 gives the whole variable domain DAMVIQNPRYQVTQFGKPVTLSCSQTLNHNVMYWYQQKSSQAPKLLFHYYDKDFNNEADTPDNFQSRRPNTSFCFLDIRSPGLGDTAMYLCATSRDDQPQHFGDGTRLSIL.